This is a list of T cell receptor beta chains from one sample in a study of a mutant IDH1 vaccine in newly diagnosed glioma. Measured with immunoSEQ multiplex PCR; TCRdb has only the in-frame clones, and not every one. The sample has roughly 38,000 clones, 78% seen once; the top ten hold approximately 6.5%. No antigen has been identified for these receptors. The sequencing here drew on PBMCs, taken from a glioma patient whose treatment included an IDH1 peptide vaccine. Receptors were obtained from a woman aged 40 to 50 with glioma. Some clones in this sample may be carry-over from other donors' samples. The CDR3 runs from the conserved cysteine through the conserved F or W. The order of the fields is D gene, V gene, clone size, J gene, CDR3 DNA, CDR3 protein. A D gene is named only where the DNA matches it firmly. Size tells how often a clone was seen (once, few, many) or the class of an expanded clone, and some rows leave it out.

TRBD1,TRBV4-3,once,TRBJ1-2,TGCGCCAGCAGCCAAGATCTTAGCAGGGGACAGGGGGCGGCTAACTATGGCTACACCTTC,CASSQDLSRGQGAANYGYTF
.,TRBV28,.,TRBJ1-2,TGTGCCAGCAGTTTATTTTCTGGATTCTACACCTTC,CASSLFSGFYTF
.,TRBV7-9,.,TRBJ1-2,TGTGCCAGCAGTGAGTTTTTCGACGGCTACACCTTC,CASSEFFDGYTF
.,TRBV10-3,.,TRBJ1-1,TGTGCCATCAGTGAGTCCCGGGCTGAAGCTTTCTTT,CAISESRAEAFF
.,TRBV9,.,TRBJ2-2,TGTGCCAGCAGGAGGGCGACAGGCCCCACCGGGGAGCTGTTTTTT,CASRRATGPTGELFF
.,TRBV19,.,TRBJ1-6,TGTGCCAGTAATAAAGGGACCGGGAGCTATAATTCACCCCTCCACTTT,CASNKGTGSYNSPLHF
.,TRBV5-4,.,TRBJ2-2,TGTGCCAGCACAGGGGCGGGAGTTGACACCGGGGAGCTGTTTTTT,CASTGAGVDTGELFF
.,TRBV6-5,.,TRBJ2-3,TGTGCCAGCAGTTACGCGGGTACGCAGTATTTT,CASSYAGTQYF
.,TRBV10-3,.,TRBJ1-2,TGTGCCATCAGTGGAGGTCCCGAGGACGGCTACACCTTC,CAISGGPEDGYTF
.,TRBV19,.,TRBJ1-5,TGTGCCAGTAGTATAGGCAGAGATCAGCCCCAGCATTTT,CASSIGRDQPQHF
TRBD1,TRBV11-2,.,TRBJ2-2,TGTGCCAGCAGCCTCACAGGGGGAGCGAACACCGGGGAGCTGTTTTTT,CASSLTGGANTGELFF
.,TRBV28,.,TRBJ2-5,TGTGCCAGCAGTTTGATTAGCGGACAAGAGACCCAGTACTTC,CASSLISGQETQYF
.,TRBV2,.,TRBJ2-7,TGTGCCAGCAGGAGGACATCCTACGAGCAGTACTTC,CASRRTSYEQYF
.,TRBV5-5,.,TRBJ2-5,TGTGCCAGCAGCTTCGGACCCCAAGAGACCCAGTACTTC,CASSFGPQETQYF
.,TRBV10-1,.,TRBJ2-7,TGCGCCAGCAAGGTGAGAGGACACCGGTACGAGCAGTACTTC,CASKVRGHRYEQYF
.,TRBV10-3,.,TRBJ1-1,TGTGCCATCAGTGAACCCGTGGGGAACACTGAAGCTTTCTTT,CAISEPVGNTEAFF
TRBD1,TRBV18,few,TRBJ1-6,TGTGCCAGCTCACCCGATGGACAGGGAACTAATTCACCTCTCCACTTT,CASSPDGQGTNSPLHF
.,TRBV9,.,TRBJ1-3,TGTGCCAGCAGCGTAGATCCCCTAGGCTTGCGAAACACCATATATTTT,CASSVDPLGLRNTIYF
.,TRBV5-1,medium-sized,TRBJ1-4,TGCGCCGTACGGACAGATAATGAAAAACTGTTTTTT,CAVRTDNEKLFF
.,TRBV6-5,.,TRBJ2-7,TGTGCCAGCAGCCCCTCCTGGCGGAGGAACGAGCAGTACTTC,CASSPSWRRNEQYF
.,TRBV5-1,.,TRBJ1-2,TGCGCCAGCAGCCTGGACGGAGAGTTTAACTATGGCTACACCTTC,CASSLDGEFNYGYTF
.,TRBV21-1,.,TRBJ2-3,TGTGCCAGTCGACTAGCGGGAGGCACAGATACGCAGTATTTT,CASRLAGGTDTQYF
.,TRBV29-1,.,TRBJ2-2,TGCAGCGGGGGGCAGAGTGCCGGGGAGCTGTTTTTT,CSGGQSAGELFF
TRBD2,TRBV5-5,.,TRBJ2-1,TGTGCCAGCAGCTTGGTTGACGGGAGGGGTAATGAGCAGTTCTTC,CASSLVDGRGNEQFF
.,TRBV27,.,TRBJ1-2,TGTGCCAGCATGGGCAGTGGTTCCCGCTATGGCTACACCTTC,CASMGSGSRYGYTF
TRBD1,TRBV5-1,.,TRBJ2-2,TGCGCCAGCAGCCTGATACAGGGGACGACCGGGGAGCTGTTTTTT,CASSLIQGTTGELFF
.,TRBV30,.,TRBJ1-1,TGTGCCTGGAGTGTACTGGAGAACACTGAAGCTTTCTTT,CAWSVLENTEAFF
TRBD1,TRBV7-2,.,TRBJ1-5,TGTGCCAGCAGCTTCGACAGGGAGAGCAATCAGCCCCAGCATTTT,CASSFDRESNQPQHF
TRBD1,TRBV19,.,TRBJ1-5,TGTGCCAGTAGTGATCCGAGGACAGGGATTTATAGCAATCAGCCCCAGCATTTT,CASSDPRTGIYSNQPQHF
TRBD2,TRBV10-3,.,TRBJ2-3,TGTGCCATTACTAGCGAATCACAAGATACGCAGTATTTT,CAITSESQDTQYF
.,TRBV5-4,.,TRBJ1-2,TGTGCCAGCAGCTTGGAGACAACCCCGGCGGGCACCTTC,CASSLETTPAGTF
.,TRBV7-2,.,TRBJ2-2,TGTGCCAGCAGCTTAGCTGGGGTTAGCTCCGGGGAGCTGTTTTTT,CASSLAGVSSGELFF
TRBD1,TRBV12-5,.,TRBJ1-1,TGTGCTAGTGGTAAGACGGACAGGGAGTCTGAAGCTTTCTTT,CASGKTDRESEAFF
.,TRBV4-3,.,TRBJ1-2,TGCGCCAGCAGCCAAGATGGAACGGGATCTCCCTATGGCTACACCTTC,CASSQDGTGSPYGYTF
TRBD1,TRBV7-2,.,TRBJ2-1,TGTGCCAGCAGCTTCTCAGGGACAGGGGGAAGGAGTAAGCAGTTCTTC,CASSFSGTGGRSKQFF
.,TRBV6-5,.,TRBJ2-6,TGTGCCAGCAGACTCTTTCCCTCTGGGGCCAACGTCCTGACTTTC,CASRLFPSGANVLTF
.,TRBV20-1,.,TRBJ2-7,TGCAGTGCTAGTTACGGCGAGCAGTACTTC,CSASYGEQYF
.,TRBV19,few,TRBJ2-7,TGTGCCAGTAGTGCGGTTGGTCCCTTTTACGAGCAGTACTTC,CASSAVGPFYEQYF
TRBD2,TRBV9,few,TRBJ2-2,TGTGCCAGCAGCGTAGTTAGCGGGGGGGCCACCGGGGAGCTGTTTTTT,CASSVVSGGATGELFF
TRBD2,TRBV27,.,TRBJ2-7,TGTGCCAGCAGTTTGATCCGCGGGAGTGGCGACGAGCAGTACTTC,CASSLIRGSGDEQYF
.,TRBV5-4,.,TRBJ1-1,TGTGCCAGCAGCCCTTCGGGAACGCGGAACACTGAAGCTTTCTTT,CASSPSGTRNTEAFF
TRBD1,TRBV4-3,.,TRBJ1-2,TGCGCCAGCAGCCAAGTTGGACAGGTCTATGGCTACACCTTC,CASSQVGQVYGYTF
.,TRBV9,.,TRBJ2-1,TGTGCCAGCACCCAGACCGGGGCCAGTTACAATGAGCAGTTCTTC,CASTQTGASYNEQFF
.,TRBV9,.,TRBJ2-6,TGTGCCAGCAGCGTGGGGGGCAGATTCTCTGGGGCCAACGTCCTGACTTTC,CASSVGGRFSGANVLTF
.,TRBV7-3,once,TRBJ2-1,TGTGCCAGCCGACAAGGGATGGGTGAGCAGTTCTTC,CASRQGMGEQFF
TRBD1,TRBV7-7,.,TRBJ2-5,TGTGCTAGCAGCTTAGCTCTGCGACAGGGTGAAAAAGAGACCCAGTACTTC,CASSLALRQGEKETQYF
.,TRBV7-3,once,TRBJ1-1,TGTGCCAGCAGCTTAAAAAGGGACACTGAAGCTTTCTTT,CASSLKRDTEAFF
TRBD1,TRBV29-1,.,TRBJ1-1,TGCAGCGTTGAGACAGGGGGCTGGACTGAAGCTTTCTTT,CSVETGGWTEAFF
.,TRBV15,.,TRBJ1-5,TGTGCCACCAGCAGAGCCGCGCGGGGGAATCAGCCCCAGCATTTT,CATSRAARGNQPQHF
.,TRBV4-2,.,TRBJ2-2,TGTGCCAGCAGCCAAGCCCTTCAGGGGATCACCGGGGAGCTGTTTTTT,CASSQALQGITGELFF